This record covers a single TCR beta chain. TCRdb's copy holds only in-frame clones and misses some; the assay was immunoSEQ multiplex PCR. The sample includes some 150,000 clones, about nine tenths of them seen just once. The sample originates from a study of blood T cell repertoires in COVID-19. Study details: The origin of the acute and convalescent COVID-19 samples was the United States, Italy and Spain. PBMCs, B-cell-depleted T cells, or T cells provided the cDNA or gDNA that made up the material.

There are 11 residues in the CDR3. Germline lookup yields CDR1 KGHSH and CDR2 LQKENI. Germline trimming cut 6 bases from V and 10 bases from J; bases unmatched to any gene: 5. The TCR comes from a human donor in a cohort sampled during active COVID-19. Material: peripheral blood. J is TRBJ2-7 and V is TRBV18; the match to TRBD1 covers 8 bases. The CDR3 DNA is TGTGCCAGCTCGGACAGGGAAGGTCAGTACTTC. This gives the protein CASSDREGQYF.